Sequencing of this T cell receptor beta chain was carried out in a study of Graves' ophthalmopathy and Graves' hyperthyroidism (dated by TCRdb to the late 2010s). Regarding the complete study: Peripheral blood samples were taken at the time of initial diagnosis, before any treatment was given. In total, 120 to 150 blood samples were TCR-sequenced: around 42 ophthalmopathy, under 85 hyperthyroidism and some 17 hyperthyroidism-to-ophthalmopathy patients. To tell Graves' ophthalmopathy apart from Graves' hyperthyroidism, and to predict which patients would progress to ophthalmopathy, the study relied on TCR beta repertoire signatures. A discovery set of 100 patients (more than 40 ophthalmopathy, 57 stable hyperthyroidism) was enrolled to explore V-J signatures distinguishing ophthalmopathy from hyperthyroidism. The independent validation cohort included under 20 hyperthyroidism patients plus 17 patients who later progressed from hyperthyroidism to ophthalmopathy. For training and testing, the 110 or so patients in the discovery cohort were randomly divided in a 7:3 ratio. In five or six hyperthyroidism patients, the T-cell repertoire of thyroid tissue was compared with the T-cell repertoire of blood. Following sampling, methimazole starting at 30 mg daily was administered to hyperthyroidism patients, and high-dose intravenous methylprednisolone was administered to ophthalmopathy patients.

Counted from cysteine to phenylalanine, this CDR3 has 14 amino acids. Kept here is only the CDR3 DNA, which spans 42 bases and is read in frame from base 1. V ends up 4 bases short and J 5 bases short, with an unmatched junction base count of 2. CDR1 and CDR2 are read off the germline V gene as MNHNS and SASEGT. The investigation overall reported the following: Most of the expanded thyroid clonotypes with a frequency above 0.001 were also detected in blood, and it was suggested that the thyroid immune response may be reflected by blood repertoires. In validation, the model predicted ophthalmopathy progression with about 64% sensitivity and less than 80% specificity; roughly 12 predicted patients were CT-confirmed with GO in a median of 6.5 months. In cross-validation, the 13-signature model distinguished ophthalmopathy from stable hyperthyroidism with 85% to 90% sensitivity and approximately 81% specificity, and in the test set the corresponding values were around 80% and 75%. No statistical method was used to predetermine the sample size, and group allocation was not hidden from the investigators.

This clonotype was seen a few times. It has no known antigen specificity. Base qualities are not at hand, and no much larger clone is one base apart. For repertoire sequencing, TCR beta CDR3 regions were amplified from RNA transcripts. A first-round RT-PCR used HTBI primers with the Qiagen OneStep RT-PCR kit, followed by a second-round multiplex PCR, size selection and purification. Libraries were sequenced paired-end with 100 bp reads on an Illumina HiSeq2000. On the authors' methods: SOAPnuke was used for read processing, and reads with adapters, uncalled bases, a mean Phred below 15, or no exact constant-primer or identifier match were discarded. High-quality paired reads were merged with COPE v1.2.5. Clonotypes were defined as unique nucleotide sequences and were aligned to IMGT TRB V, D and J references using MiTCR v1.1. The analysis was limited to V-J combinations with a frequency above 0.0001, which together covered 99.2% of repertoires. For each V-J combination, a TCR clonal expansion and chaos score was defined as F50 clonal expansion divided by the chaos observed in the TCRdist matrix. Welch's t-statistics and random forest were used to reduce features to some 13 V-J combinations, which were fed into a naive Bayes classifier. Thyroid-blood repertoire similarity was quantified with the Morisita-Horn index. TCRdb trimmed public reads at Q25 via fastp, called clones via MiXCR and kept in-frame beta chains. Rows are combined by CDR3 protein, so each entry shows the most common genes and DNA. It is TCRdb's table, rather than the study itself, that gives the V and J calls and clone size. For this sample there are 360,000 or so distinct CDR3 sequences; around 18% appear just once. Roughly 1.6% of the sample comes from the top ten.

The ophthalmopathy patients had moderately to severely active disease, with a Clinical Activity Score of 3 or higher, a NOSPECS grade of 4 or higher, and a disease duration of less than 3 months. Patients were excluded if they had other autoimmune diseases, uncontrolled infections, pregnancy or lactation. Clinical symptoms, serum thyroxine, TRAb, thyroid ultrasound and orbital computed tomography were used for diagnosis. PBMCs were isolated from about 10 ml of fresh peripheral blood by Ficoll-Paque density gradient centrifugation. Total RNA was extracted with Trizol reagent and quality-checked on an Agilent 2100 Bioanalyzer.

The chain links TRBV6-1 with TRBJ2-5; 12 junctional bases match TRBD2. What was sequenced was peripheral blood. The clonotype comes from a woman aged 18-29 years with Graves' ophthalmopathy. Donor details come from another sample of the same person, matched by shared clones. The nucleotide sequence reads TGTGCCAGCAGTGGGACTAGCGGGGTTGAGACCCAGTACTTC. It translates as CASSGTSGVETQYF.